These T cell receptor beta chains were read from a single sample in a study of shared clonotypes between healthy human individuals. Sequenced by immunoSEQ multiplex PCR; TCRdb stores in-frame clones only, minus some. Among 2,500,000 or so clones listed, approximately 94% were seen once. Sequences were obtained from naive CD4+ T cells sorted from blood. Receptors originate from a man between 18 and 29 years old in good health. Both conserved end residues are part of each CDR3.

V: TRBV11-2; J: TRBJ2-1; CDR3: CASSLGPRGGPHYNEQFF
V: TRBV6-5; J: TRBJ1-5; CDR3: CASSPRDSNQPQHF
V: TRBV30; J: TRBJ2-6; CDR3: CAWSVGRTSGANVLTF
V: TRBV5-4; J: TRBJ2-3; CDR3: CASSYRDRGFVTQYF
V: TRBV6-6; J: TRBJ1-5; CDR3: CASSSGYTQPQHF
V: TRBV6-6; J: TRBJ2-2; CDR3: CASGTGELFF
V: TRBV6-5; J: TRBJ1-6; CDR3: CASSYSRQGDSPLHF
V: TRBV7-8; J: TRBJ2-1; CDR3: CASSRTGYSVLGSYNEQFF
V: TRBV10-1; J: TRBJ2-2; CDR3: CASSEAGGNTGELFF
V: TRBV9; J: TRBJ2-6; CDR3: CASSVDSIGIGANVLTF
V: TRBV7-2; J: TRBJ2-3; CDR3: CASTQWAGSTDTQYF
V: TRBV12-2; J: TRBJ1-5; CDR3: CAGWNQPQHF
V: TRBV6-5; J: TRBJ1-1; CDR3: CASSPDRGRGTEAFF
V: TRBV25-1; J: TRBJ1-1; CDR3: CASRTLNTEAFF
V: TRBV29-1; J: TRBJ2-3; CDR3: CSVDIRTVEPRYSSTDTQYF
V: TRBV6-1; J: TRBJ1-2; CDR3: CASRRTGKDGYTF
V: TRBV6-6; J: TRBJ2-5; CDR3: CASSYSTSGQETQYF
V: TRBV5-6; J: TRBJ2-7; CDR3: CASSLEGYRGSSYEQYF